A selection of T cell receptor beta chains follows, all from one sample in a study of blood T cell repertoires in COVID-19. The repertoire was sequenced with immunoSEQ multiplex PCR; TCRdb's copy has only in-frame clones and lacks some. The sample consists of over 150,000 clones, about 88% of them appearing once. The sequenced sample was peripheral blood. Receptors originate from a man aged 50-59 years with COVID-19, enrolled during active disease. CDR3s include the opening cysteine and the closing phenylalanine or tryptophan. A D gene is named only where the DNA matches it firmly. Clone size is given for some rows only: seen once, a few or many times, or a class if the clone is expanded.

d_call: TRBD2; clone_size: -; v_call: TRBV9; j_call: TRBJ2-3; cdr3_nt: TGTGCCAGCAGCGTAGAAGGAGGACTAGCGGGAGGGACAGATACGCAGTATTTT; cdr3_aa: CASSVEGGLAGGTDTQYF
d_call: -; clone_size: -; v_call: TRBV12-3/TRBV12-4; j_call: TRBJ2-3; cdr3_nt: TGTGCCAGCGGGGGCCTGACAGATACGCAGTATTTT; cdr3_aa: CASGGLTDTQYF
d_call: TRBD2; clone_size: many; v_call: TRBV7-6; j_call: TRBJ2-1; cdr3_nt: TGTGCCAGCAGCTCTCAACCAGGGACTAGCGGGAGGGCCGAGCAGTTCTTC; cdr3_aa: CASSSQPGTSGRAEQFF
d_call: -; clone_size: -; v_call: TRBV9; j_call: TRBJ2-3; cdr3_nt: TGTGCCAGCAGCGCCAGGGGCGACACAGATACGCAGTATTTT; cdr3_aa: CASSARGDTDTQYF
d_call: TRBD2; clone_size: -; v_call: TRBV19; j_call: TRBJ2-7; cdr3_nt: TGTGCCAGCGGAGATGGGAGGGGTTACGAGCAGTACTTC; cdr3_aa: CASGDGRGYEQYF
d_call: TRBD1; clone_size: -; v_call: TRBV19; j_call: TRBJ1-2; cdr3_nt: TGTGCCAGTAGTCTCGACAGGGCTGGTGGCTACACCTTC; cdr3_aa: CASSLDRAGGYTF
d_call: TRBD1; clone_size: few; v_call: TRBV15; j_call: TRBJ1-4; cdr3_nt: TGTGCCACCAGCAGAGGATTCAGGGGGACAGGGGACGAAAAACTGTTTTTT; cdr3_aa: CATSRGFRGTGDEKLFF
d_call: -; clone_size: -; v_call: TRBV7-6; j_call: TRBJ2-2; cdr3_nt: TGTGCCAGCAGCTTAGATGGGGGCCCGAACACCGGGGAGCTGTTTTTT; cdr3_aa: CASSLDGGPNTGELFF
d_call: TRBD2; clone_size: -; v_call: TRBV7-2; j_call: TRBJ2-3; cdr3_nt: TGTGCCAGCAGCTCCGTGGTGTCGGCGGGAGTAAGTACAGATACGCAGTATTTT; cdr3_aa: CASSSVVSAGVSTDTQYF
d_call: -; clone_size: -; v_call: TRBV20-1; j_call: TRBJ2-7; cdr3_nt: TGCAGTGCTAGTGGAGGTCGTTGGTCTGTCGAGCAGTACTTC; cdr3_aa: CSASGGRWSVEQYF
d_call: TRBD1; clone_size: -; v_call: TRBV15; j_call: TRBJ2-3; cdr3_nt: TGTGCCACCAGCAGAGATCGACAGGGTAGCGATACGCAGTATTTT; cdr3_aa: CATSRDRQGSDTQYF
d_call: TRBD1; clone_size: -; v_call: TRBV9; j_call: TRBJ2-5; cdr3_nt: TGTGCCAGCAGCGGAGGACAGGGTGGTGAGACCCAGTACTTC; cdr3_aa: CASSGGQGGETQYF
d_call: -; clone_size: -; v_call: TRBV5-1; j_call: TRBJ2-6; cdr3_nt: TGCGCCAGCCGGGTCCAGGGTCCCTCTGGGGCCAACGTCCTGACTTTC; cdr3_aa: CASRVQGPSGANVLTF
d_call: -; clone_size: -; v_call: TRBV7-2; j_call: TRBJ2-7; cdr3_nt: TGTGCCAGCAGCTATGGGACTGCCCGTACCTACGAGCAGTACTTC; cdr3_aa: CASSYGTARTYEQYF
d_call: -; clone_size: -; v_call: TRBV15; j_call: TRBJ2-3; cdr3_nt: TGTGCCACCACCCAAGGCGGCCGCGCAGATACGCAGTATTTT; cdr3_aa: CATTQGGRADTQYF
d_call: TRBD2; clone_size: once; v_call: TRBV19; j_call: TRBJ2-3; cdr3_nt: TGTGCCAGTAGTATAGGGGGTAGCGGGGCGACAGATACGCAGTATTTT; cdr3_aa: CASSIGGSGATDTQYF
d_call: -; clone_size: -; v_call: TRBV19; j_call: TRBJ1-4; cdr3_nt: TGTGCCAGTAGTGCGGCAAGACTTGCAACTAATGAAAAACTGTTTTTT; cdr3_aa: CASSAARLATNEKLFF
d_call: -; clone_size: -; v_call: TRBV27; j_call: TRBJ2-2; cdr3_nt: TGTGCCAGCAGTACAGGACGGACGAACACCGGGGAGCTGTTTTTT; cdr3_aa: CASSTGRTNTGELFF
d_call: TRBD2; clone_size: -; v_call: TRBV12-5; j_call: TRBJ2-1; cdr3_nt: TGTGCTAGTGGTTTCGGACTAGCTGCTGGCAATGAGCAGTTCTTC; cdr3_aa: CASGFGLAAGNEQFF
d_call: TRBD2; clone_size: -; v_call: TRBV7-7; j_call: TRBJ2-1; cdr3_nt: TGTGCTAGCAGCTTAGGGACTAGCGGGCACAATGAGCAGTTCTTC; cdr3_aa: CASSLGTSGHNEQFF
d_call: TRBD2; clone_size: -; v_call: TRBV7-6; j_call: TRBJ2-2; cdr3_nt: TGTGCCAGCAGCCTACGAGGACTAGCGGGAGCGGAGGCCGGGGAGCTGTTTTTT; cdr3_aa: CASSLRGLAGAEAGELFF
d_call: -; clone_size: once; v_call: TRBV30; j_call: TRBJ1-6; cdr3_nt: TGTGCCTGGAGTGCAGGGGTGGAATCACCCCTCCACTTT; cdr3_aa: CAWSAGVESPLHF
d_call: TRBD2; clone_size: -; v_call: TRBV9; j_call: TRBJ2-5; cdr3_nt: TGTGCCAGCAGCTCAACGGGACTAGCGGGAAAGGAGACCCAGTACTTC; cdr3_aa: CASSSTGLAGKETQYF
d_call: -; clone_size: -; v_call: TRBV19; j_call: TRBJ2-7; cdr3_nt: TGTGCCAGTAGTATGGGGGCAGGGGTCCACGAGCAGTACTTC; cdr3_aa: CASSMGAGVHEQYF
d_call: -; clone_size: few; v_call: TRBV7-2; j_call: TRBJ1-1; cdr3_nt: TGTGCCAGCAGCGCACAGGCCATGAACACTGAAGCTTTCTTT; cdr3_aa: CASSAQAMNTEAFF
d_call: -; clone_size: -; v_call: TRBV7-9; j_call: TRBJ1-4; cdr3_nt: TGTGCCAGCAGCAAACAGGCGACAACTAATGAAAAACTGTTTTTT; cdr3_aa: CASSKQATTNEKLFF
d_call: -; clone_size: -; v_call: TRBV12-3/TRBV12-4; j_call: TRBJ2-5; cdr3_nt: TGTGCCAGCACCCTCCGGAGCGTAGAGACCCAGTACTTC; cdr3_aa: CASTLRSVETQYF
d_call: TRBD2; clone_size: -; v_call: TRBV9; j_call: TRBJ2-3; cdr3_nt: TGTGCCAGCAGCCCGACTAGCGGGGGGGCCGTCACAGATACGCAGTATTTT; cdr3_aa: CASSPTSGGAVTDTQYF
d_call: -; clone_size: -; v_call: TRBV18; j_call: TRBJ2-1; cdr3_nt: TGTGCCAGCTCACCGATCGCGTCACGGGGTCCCTACAATGAGCAGTTCTTC; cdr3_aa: CASSPIASRGPYNEQFF
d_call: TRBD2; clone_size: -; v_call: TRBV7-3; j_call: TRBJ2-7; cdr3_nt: TGTGCCAGCAGCCCCCTCGGGGGGACGGGCGAGCAGTACTTC; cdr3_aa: CASSPLGGTGEQYF
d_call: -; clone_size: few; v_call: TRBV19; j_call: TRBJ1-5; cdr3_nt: TGTGCCAGTAGTATACAGGGGCTTGGCAATCAGCCCCAGCATTTT; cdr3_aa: CASSIQGLGNQPQHF
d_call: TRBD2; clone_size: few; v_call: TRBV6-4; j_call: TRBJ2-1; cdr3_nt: TGTGCCAGCAGTGATGAGGCTAGCGGGGATGAGCAGTTCTTC; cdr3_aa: CASSDEASGDEQFF
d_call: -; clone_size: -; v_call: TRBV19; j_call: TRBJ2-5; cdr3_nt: TGTGCCAGTAGTATGTTTATCCAGGGGTCAGAGACCCAGTACTTC; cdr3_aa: CASSMFIQGSETQYF
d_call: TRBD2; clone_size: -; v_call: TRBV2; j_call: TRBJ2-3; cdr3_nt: TGTGCCAGCAGCGGACCGGGACTAGCGGATAAAGATACGCAGTATTTT; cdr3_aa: CASSGPGLADKDTQYF
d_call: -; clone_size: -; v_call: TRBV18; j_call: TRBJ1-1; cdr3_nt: TGTGCCAGCTCCCTTCTGGGACTCAACACTGAAGCTTTCTTT; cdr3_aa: CASSLLGLNTEAFF
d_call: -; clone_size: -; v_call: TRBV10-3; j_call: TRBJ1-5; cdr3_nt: TGTGCCATCAGAGCGGGAGGGGATTGGGAGCCCCAGCATTTT; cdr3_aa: CAIRAGGDWEPQHF
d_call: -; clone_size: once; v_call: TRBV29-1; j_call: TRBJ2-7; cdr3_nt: TGCAGCGTTGGGGGTAGCGGACCCTACGAGCAGTACTTC; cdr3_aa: CSVGGSGPYEQYF
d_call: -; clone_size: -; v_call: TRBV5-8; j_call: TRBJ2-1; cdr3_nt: TGTGCCAGCAGCTCAAACACCGGGACAAAACTCTACAATGAGCAGTTCTTC; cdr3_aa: CASSSNTGTKLYNEQFF
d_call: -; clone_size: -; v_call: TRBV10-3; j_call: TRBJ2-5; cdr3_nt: TGTGCCATCAGTGAGGGGGGCGGGAGACAAGAGACCCAGTACTTC; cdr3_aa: CAISEGGGRQETQYF
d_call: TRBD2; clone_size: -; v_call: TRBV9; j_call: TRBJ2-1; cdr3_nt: TGTGCCAGCAGCGTGACTAGCGGGTATGAGCAGTTCTTC; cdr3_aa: CASSVTSGYEQFF
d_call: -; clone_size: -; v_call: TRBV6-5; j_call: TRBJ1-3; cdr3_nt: TGTGCCAGCAGGTTTCCTCCTGGAAACACCATATATTTT; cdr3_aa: CASRFPPGNTIYF
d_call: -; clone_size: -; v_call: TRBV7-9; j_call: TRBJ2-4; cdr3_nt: TGTGCCAGCAGCTTAACTGAAAACATTCAGTACTTC; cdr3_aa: CASSLTENIQYF
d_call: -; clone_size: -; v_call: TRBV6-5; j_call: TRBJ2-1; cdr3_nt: TGTGCCAGCAGGGCTTACAATGAGCAGTTCTTC; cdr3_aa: CASRAYNEQFF
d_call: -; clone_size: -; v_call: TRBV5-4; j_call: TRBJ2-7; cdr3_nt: TGTGCCAGCAGCTTGGTGGGGGCTGGCGAGCAGTACTTC; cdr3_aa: CASSLVGAGEQYF
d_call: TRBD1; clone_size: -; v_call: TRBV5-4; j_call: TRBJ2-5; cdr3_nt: TGTGCCAGCAGCCCAGGGGGCCTTGCAGAGACCCAGTACTTC; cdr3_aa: CASSPGGLAETQYF
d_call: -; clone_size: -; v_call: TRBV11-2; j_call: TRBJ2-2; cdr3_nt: TGTGCCAGCAGCTTACGCGGGATGGCAGCGACCACCGGGGAGCTGTTTTTT; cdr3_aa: CASSLRGMAATTGELFF
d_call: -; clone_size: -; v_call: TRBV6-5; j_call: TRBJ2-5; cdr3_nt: TGTGCCAGCAGTTACGTGGGGGCAAAAGAGACCCAGTACTTC; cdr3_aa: CASSYVGAKETQYF
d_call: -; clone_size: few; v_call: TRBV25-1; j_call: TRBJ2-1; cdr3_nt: TGTGCCAGCAGTGACGTATTCCGGGACAGTGGACTAGAGCAGTTCTTC; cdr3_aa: CASSDVFRDSGLEQFF
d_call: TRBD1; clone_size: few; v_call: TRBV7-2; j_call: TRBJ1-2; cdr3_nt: TGTGCCAGCAGCTTAGCGACAGGGGTAGACTATGGCTACACCTTC; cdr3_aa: CASSLATGVDYGYTF
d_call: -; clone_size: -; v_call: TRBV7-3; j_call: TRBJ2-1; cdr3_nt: TGTGCCAGCAGCTTAACATCATCAGGTGAGCAGTTCTTC; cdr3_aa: CASSLTSSGEQFF
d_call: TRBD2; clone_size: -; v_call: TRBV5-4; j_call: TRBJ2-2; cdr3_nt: TGTGCCAGCACGGTAGGACTAGCGGGAGTCGGAGACACCGGGGAGCTGTTTTTT; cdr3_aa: CASTVGLAGVGDTGELFF
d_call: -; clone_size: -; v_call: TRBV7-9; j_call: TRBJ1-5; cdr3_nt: TGTGCCAGCAGCTTAGACAGGGCAGGGCCTCAGCCCCAGCATTTT; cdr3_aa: CASSLDRAGPQPQHF
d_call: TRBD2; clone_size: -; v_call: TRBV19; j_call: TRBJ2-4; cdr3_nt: TGTGCCAGTAGTATTGATCTAGCGGTAGCCAAAAACATTCAGTACTTC; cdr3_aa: CASSIDLAVAKNIQYF
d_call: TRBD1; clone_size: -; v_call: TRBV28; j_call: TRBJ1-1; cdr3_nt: TGTGCCAGCAGCCCAGGGGGAAGGAACACTGAAGCTTTCTTT; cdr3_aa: CASSPGGRNTEAFF
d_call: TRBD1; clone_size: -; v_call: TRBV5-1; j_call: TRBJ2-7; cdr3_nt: TGCGCCAGCAGCTGGCAGGGGGCGGACGAGCAGTACTTC; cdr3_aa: CASSWQGADEQYF
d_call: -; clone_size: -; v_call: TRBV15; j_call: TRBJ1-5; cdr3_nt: TGTGCCACCACCCAAATGGGGGGGAAAAGCAATCAGCCCCAGCATTTT; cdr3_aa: CATTQMGGKSNQPQHF
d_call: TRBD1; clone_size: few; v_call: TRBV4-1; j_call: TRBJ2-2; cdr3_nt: TGCGCCAGCAGCAGGGGGACAGGGGCCACCGGGGAGCTGTTTTTT; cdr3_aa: CASSRGTGATGELFF
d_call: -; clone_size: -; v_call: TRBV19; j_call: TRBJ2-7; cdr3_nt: TGTGCCAGTAGAAATACGGACACCTCCTACGAGCAGTACTTC; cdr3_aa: CASRNTDTSYEQYF
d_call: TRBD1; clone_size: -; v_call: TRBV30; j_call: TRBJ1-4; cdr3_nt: TGTGCCTGGAGCGAGGACAGGAATGAAAAACTGTTTTTT; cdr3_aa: CAWSEDRNEKLFF
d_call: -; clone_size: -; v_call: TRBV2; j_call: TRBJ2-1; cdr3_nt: TGTGCCAGCAGTGACGGTGGTTACAATGAGCAGTTCTTC; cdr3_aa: CASSDGGYNEQFF